The entry that follows covers one T cell receptor (beta chain) sequence. Its antigen is unidentified. This sample is part of a study of cytomegalovirus exposure and HLA in healthy donors. Study context: The same platform used for the 650 to 850 first-cohort repertoires was also used for the 120 or so validation repertoires, as a later analysis reported.

Germline V gene sequence: CDR1 GTSNPN, CDR2 SVGIG (reference sequence). CDR3 length equals 16 residues. The ends were cut back, 0 bases at V and 2 bases at J, with 13 bases in the middle. Sequencing was performed with immunoSEQ multiplex PCR; in TCRdb, only in-frame clones are kept and a portion is missing. The sample has fewer than 250,000 clones; around 87% are singletons. Study results and caveats: According to the study, roughly 160 TCR beta chains were cytomegalovirus-associated.

What was sequenced was PBMCs. The clonotype comes from a man aged 18 to 29 in good health and CMV-seronegative. The genes are TRBV30 and TRBJ2-2; D is perhaps TRBD2 (6 bases). CDR3 sequence reads: CAWSVALGLNTGELFF. In DNA form, the CDR3 reads TGTGCCTGGAGTGTAGCGTTGGGACTCAACACCGGGGAGCTGTTTTTT.